The 22 T cell receptor beta chains presented below share a single source sample, sequenced in a study of blood T cells in healthy people across ages. It was with a sample-barcoded 5' primer and a J-beta primer mix that a second PCR of about 7 to 12 cycles was run. TCRdb itself ran the 5' RACE reads through MiXCR, one entry per CDR3 protein. Of fewer than 950,000 distinct CDR3 sequences in the sample, about 34% were seen once. The sample taken for sequencing was blood. The source is a man aged 18 to 30 in good health.

This clonotype was observed a handful of times. This sequence joins TRBV5-5 and TRBJ1-6, with D hard to call. V lost 0 bases and J 8 bases, leaving 9 bases between the germline ends. Germline CDR1 reads SGHKS; CDR2 reads YYEKEE (reference sequence). The CDR3 sequence is 14 residues long. This CDR3 is CASSLEAVDSPLHF. CDR3 bases: TGTGCCAGCAGCTTGGAGGCTGTGGATTCACCCCTCCACTTT.

This clonotype was observed a few times. The rearrangement joins TRBV9 to TRBJ2-5; 12 bases match TRBD1. The V and J ends lost 3 bases and 5 bases, in that order; junction bases with no gene match: 8. CDR1 and CDR2 from the germline V gene are SGDLS and YYNGEE. The CDR3 loop spans 16 amino acids. The DNA of the CDR3 is TGTGCCAGCAGCGAGGGACAGGGGGCAGGTCGGGAGACCCAGTACTTC. Amino acids: CASSEGQGAGRETQYF.

The chain joins TRBV6-2 or TRBV6-3 to TRBJ2-7; D might be TRBD2 (6 bases). The DNA end is a closer match to TRBJ2-5, so the J assignment may be wrong. Germline lookup yields CDR1 MNHEY and CDR2 SVGEGT. The CDR3 contains 15 residues. CDR3 in DNA: TGTGCCAGCAGTTACTCTACTGGCGGGGATGGGACCCAGTACTTC. It encodes CASSYSTGGDGTQYF.

This clonotype occurred once. Just one base apart from a much larger clone, this may be a read error. It is likely a read error, because the conserved phenylalanine at the end of the CDR3 is missing. V is TRBV20-1 and J is TRBJ2-1; D remains unclear. The germline gives CDR1 DFQATT, CDR2 SNEGSKA (reference sequence). The CDR3 contains 15 residues. V gave up 1 base and J gave up 0 bases, with 10 bases separating them. Here the CDR3 reads CSARVRHFSYNEQFL. CDR3 nucleotides: TGCAGTGCTAGAGTCAGACACTTCTCCTACAATGAGCAGTTCTTG.

The chain uses TRBV25-1 and TRBJ1-1; D gene ambiguous. Germline V gives CDR1 MGHDK, CDR2 SYGVNS. There are 15 residues in the CDR3. V was clipped by 2 bases and J by 7 bases, with 17 bases between them. CDR3 coding DNA: TGTGCCAGCAGTGAACGATTGGATCGGGCGAATGAAGCTTTCTTT. It specifies CASSERLDRANEAFF.

This clonotype was detected ten times or more. V gene TRBV7-2 combines with J gene TRBJ2-3; no reliable D call. The CDR3 covers 13 residues. The V end was cut by 5 bases, the J end by 4 bases, with 10 bases between. Germline V lookup: CDR1 SGHTA, CDR2 FQGNSA. CDR3 DNA: TGTGCCAGCAGCCGCCCCGGTTCAGATACGCAGTATTTT. This translates into CASSRPGSDTQYF. The variable domain in full, with the rest retrieved from reference TRBV7-2 and TRBJ2-3, is GAGVSQSPSNKVTEKGKDVELRCDPISGHTALYWYRQSLGQGLEFLIYFQGNSAPDKSGLPSDRFSAERTGGSVSTLTIQRTQQEDSAVYLCASSRPGSDTQYFGPGTRLTVL.

This clonotype showed up just once. The chain links TRBV12-3 or TRBV12-4 to TRBJ2-5, with D possibly matching TRBD1 (6 bases). The CDR3 length is 16 residues. Trimming shortened V by 7 bases and J by 11 bases, and 29 bases separated the two germline ends. This CDR3 reads CASKTATGTLYNEQYF. CDR3 DNA sequence: TGTGCCAGCAAGACCGCCACCGGGACACTTTACAATGAGCAGTACTTC.

V and J are TRBV5-1 and TRBJ1-1; weak D call: TRBD1 (5 bases). V was trimmed by 4 bases and J by 11 bases, leaving 30 bases between them. This CDR3 comprises 17 residues. CDR1 and CDR2 from the germline V gene are SGHRS and YFSETQ. CDR3 nucleotides: TGCGCCAGCAGCCCGACCGGAGGGTCACTGGGGCACCTGGGGGCTTTCTTT. Protein: CASSPTGGSLGHLGAFF.

This chain links TRBV28 with TRBJ2-3; 8 nucleotides line up with TRBD2. There are 17 residues in the CDR3. Per the germline V gene, CDR1 is MDHEN and CDR2 is SYDVKM. J was trimmed by 1 base and V by 5 bases; bases with no gene match: 11. CDR3 nucleotides: TGTGCCAGCAGTAAACCCCAGGGACTAGTGGGCACAGATACGCAGTATTTT. This sequence encodes CASSKPQGLVGTDTQYF.

The chain recombines TRBV7-9 with TRBJ1-1; 8 nucleotides line up with TRBD1. V was clipped by 4 bases and J by 4 bases; unmatched bases: 8. The germline CDR1 and CDR2 sequences are SEHNR and FQNEAQ (reference sequence). The CDR3 covers 15 residues. This CDR3 is CASSWGGQVGTEAFF. DNA for the CDR3: TGTGCCAGCAGCTGGGGGGGACAGGTTGGCACTGAAGCTTTCTTT.

This clonotype was observed a few times. CDR3 nucleotides: TGTGCCAGCAGCTTAGTCTCCGAAAGGGAAGCTTTCTTT. Amino acid sequence: CASSLVSEREAFF. This rearrangement joins TRBV7-2 to TRBJ1-1; D is unclear. CDR1 SGHTA and CDR2 FQGNSA come from the germline V gene. Trimming pared 1 base from V and 8 bases from J, leaving 11 bases between. The CDR3 is made up of 13 amino acids.

The CDR3 spells CASSFIPYGYTF. The CDR3 DNA reads TGTGCCAGCAGTTTCATCCCCTATGGCTACACCTTC. The V gene is TRBV12-3 or TRBV12-4, the J gene TRBJ1-2; D is undetermined. With 3 bases removed from V and 4 bases from J, the gap between germline ends came to 6 bases. The CDR3 runs 12 residues.

The rearrangement links TRBV7-8 to TRBJ2-1, with 10 bases matching TRBD2. The trim removed 4 bases at V and 4 bases at J, leaving 7 bases unmatched. The CDR3 has 16 amino acids. Germline-derived CDR1 and CDR2 are SGHVS and FQNEAQ. The CDR3 spells CASSSQAGGTYNEQFF. The CDR3 nucleotides read TGTGCCAGCAGCTCCCAAGCGGGGGGGACGTACAATGAGCAGTTCTTC.

The sample holds many counts of this clonotype. The rearrangement joins TRBV10-3 to TRBJ2-7, with 9 bases matching TRBD1. This CDR3 spans 16 amino acids. V lost 1 base and J lost 4; bases outside the gene matches: 8. Germline values: CDR1 ENHRY, CDR2 SYGVKD. CDR3 in amino acids: CAISELGDRESYEQYF. CDR3 nucleotides: TGTGCCATCAGTGAGTTAGGGGACAGGGAAAGTTACGAGCAGTACTTC.

J is TRBJ2-3 and V is TRBV29-1, with 15 positions matching TRBD2. From germline, CDR1 is SQVTM and CDR2 ANQGSEA. CDR3 length: 16 amino acids. Trimming took 6 bases from V and 4 from J; bases not matched to a gene: 8. The CDR3 region is CSVGLAGGQTPDTQYF. In nucleotides, the CDR3 is TGCAGCGTGGGACTAGCGGGGGGACAGACCCCAGATACGCAGTATTTT.

J is TRBJ2-5 and V is TRBV5-1; TRBD1 agrees at 8 bases. Germline CDR1 reads SGHRS; CDR2 reads YFSETQ. J was trimmed by 11 bases and V by 7 bases; bases with no gene match: 16. The CDR3 spans 14 residues. The CDR3: CASQTGTGNNEQYF. DNA for the CDR3: TGCGCCAGCCAGACCGGGACAGGAAACAATGAGCAGTACTTC.

The chain has TRBV4-2 and TRBJ2-3; 8 nucleotides match TRBD1. Germline V gives CDR1 LGHNA, CDR2 YNFKEQ. With 4 bases clipped from V and 6 bases from J, the junction kept 9 bases outside the gene matches. This CDR3 is built from 15 residues. This CDR3 reads CASSPGTGFRDTQYF. The CDR3 DNA is TGTGCCAGCAGCCCCGGGACAGGATTTCGCGATACGCAGTATTTT.

This clonotype has just a few counts. The chain combines TRBV7-9 with TRBJ2-7, with D perhaps matching TRBD1 (5 bases). Trimming shortened V by 4 bases and J by 3 bases, and 13 bases separated the two germline ends. This CDR3 comprises 14 residues. Germline CDR1 and CDR2: SEHNR and FQNEAQ (reference sequence). The CDR3 coding sequence is TGTGCCAGCAGCTCAGGCCTCCAGGGCTACGAGCAGTACTTC. It specifies CASSSGLQGYEQYF.

The chain is built from TRBV20-1 and TRBJ2-5, with D maybe TRBD1 (6 bases). The J call may be faulty, since TRBJ2-7 better matches the DNA end. The CDR3 has 15 residues. Germline CDR1 reads DFQATT; CDR2 reads SNEGSKA (reference sequence). The CDR3, as DNA: TGCAGTGCTAGAGGTCTTACAGGGAAAGCCTACGAGCAGTACTTC. This encodes CSARGLTGKAYEQYF.

This chain joins TRBV27 and TRBJ2-2; unclear D gene. The germline V gene has CDR1 MNHEY and CDR2 SMNVEV (reference sequence). V was pared by 1 base and J by 4 bases, with 13 bases between. The CDR3 runs 16 residues. In DNA form, the CDR3 reads TGTGCCAGCAGTTTATTTAAGAGTATCGGCACCGGGGAGCTGTTTTTT. Translated, it gives CASSLFKSIGTGELFF.

The genes are TRBV15 and TRBJ2-1; 9 bases are shared with TRBD1. The DNA end lines up better with TRBJ2-7; the J call may be wrong. The CDR3 has 16 amino acids. Germline loops: CDR1 LNHNV, CDR2 YYDKDF (reference sequence). CDR3 region: CATSSAGQGFFNEQYF. DNA of the CDR3: TGTGCCACCAGCAGCGCGGGACAGGGTTTCTTCAATGAGCAGTACTTC.

The rearrangement links TRBV28 to TRBJ1-1; no reliable D call. V gave up 2 bases and J gave up 0 bases, with 7 bases separating them. Germline CDR1 MDHEN, CDR2 SYDVKM. The CDR3 covers 14 residues. CDR3 in amino acids: CASSLVQLNTEAFF. The CDR3 region has the DNA TGTGCCAGCAGTTTAGTACAACTGAACACTGAAGCTTTCTTT. Filled out from reference TRBV28 and TRBJ1-1, the complete variable domain reads DVKVTQSSRYLVKRTGEKVFLECVQDMDHENMFWYRQDPGLGLRLIYFSYDVKMKEKGDIPEGYSVSREKKERFSLILESASTNQTSMYLCASSLVQLNTEAFFGQGTRLTVV.